This T cell receptor beta chain was captured in a study of cytomegalovirus exposure and HLA in healthy donors (dated by TCRdb to the late 2010s). Notes on the research overall: In an earlier analysis of fewer than 750 of the donors, approximately 300 Gb of sequence data and 117 million unique TCR beta sequences from about 180 million T cells were reported. The study was designed to test whether signatures of past pathogen exposure could be identified by cataloging public T cell receptors. HLA typing covered class I and class II loci at four-digit resolution. All discovery cohort repertoires had been generated using a single sequencing platform. To decide whether each TCR beta V gene segment behaved as functional or pseudogenic, an earlier analysis of some 600 of the donors relied on high-throughput TCR beta sequencing. A handful of DR-DQ haplotypes were treated as single units for association and clustering because of strong linkage in the cohort. High-throughput TCR immunosequencing, statistical association of individual TCRs with disease status, and machine learning were combined to predict cytomegalovirus infection status. In a later genetic analysis, genome-wide SNP genotypes for about three fifths of the 666 donors were used, and that subset was treated as a discovery cohort. Donor age, sex, ethnicity and CMV serostatus were compiled together with the repertoire data. Using immunosequencing, the study profiled T cell repertoires from 640 or so subjects and related those repertoires to cytomegalovirus serostatus. Rather than drawing on any new phenotypic data, the later analysis identified candidate immune exposures from TCR beta sequences and the way those sequences occurred across donors. Across approximately 400 genotyped donors of the cohort, an average of about 240,000 unique TCR beta nucleotide sequences per donor were sequenced, and around 19% of those sequences were non-productive. To study patterns of TCR occurrence, a later analysis re-analyzed previously published TCR beta repertoires from around 700 donors and added high-resolution HLA genotyping. Among the roughly 380 genotyped donors, around 79% belonged to the genetic ancestry cluster associated with self-reported Caucasian donors. In addition to the first cohort of approximately 670 subjects, a separate validation cohort of 130 or so different subjects was used. Roughly 300 gigabases of sequencing data and tens of millions of unique TCR sequences made up an early release that covered approximately 620 HLA-typed donors. Typing coverage varied by locus: 629-630 donors for A, B, C, DRB1 and DQB1; around 560 for DQA1; about 590 for DPA1; roughly 450 for DPB1. The paper as a whole reports these results and caveats: While some public TCRs were present in many individuals, most TCR sequences turned up only very rarely across donors. CMV serostatus was the only immune exposure information available for the cohort. A later analysis found that TCR association rates varied across HLA loci, with DRB1 alleles showing the most associated TCRs and HLA-C alleles the fewest. The cohort was sequenced for TCR beta chains only, and without alpha or paired-chain data the features that could be detected were limited. Assigning TCR associations to individual alleles was difficult when HLA alleles, especially DR and DQ, strongly co-occurred. Presence/absence analyses assumed roughly uniform sequencing depth across donors, an assumption that may not hold. In a later analysis, several top co-occurrence clusters were reported to appear linked to parvovirus B19, influenza, CMV and Epstein-Barr virus. Because counts were too low, seventeen rarely observed V segments, including chromosome 9 orphons, were left out of the earlier analysis of a few hundred of the donors. Three of the identified cytomegalovirus-associated TCR beta chains were confirmed in vitro to be specific for cytomegalovirus antigens. Because the 87-base-pair reads could not distinguish some IMGT-functional V segments, including TRBV6-2 and TRBV6-3, those segments were excluded. Linkage disequilibrium might explain the correlated functional status among segregating V segments, but an unknown experimental factor could not be excluded. In a later analysis, HLA-associated TCR beta chains showed more clonal expansion and lower generation probabilities than non-associated chains that were equally common. A further reported finding was that TCR beta sequences accurately predicted the HLA-A and HLA-B alleles for most subjects in the first cohort. According to a later genetic analysis, donors in an Asian-associated ancestry cluster had fewer N-insertions in productive TCRs than the roughly 700-donor mean. A later analysis found that most CMV-associated TCR beta chains appeared HLA-restricted, with HLA associations seemingly driven largely by CMV exposure. It was suggested by the authors that the approach could potentially be generalized to other disease states and immunological phenotypes. The classifier was reported to diagnose cytomegalovirus status with high specificity and sensitivity in both the original cohort and the validation cohort. A cluster of highly shared sequence variants was judged likely to be a technical artifact of the sequencing pipeline. HLA typing was unavailable for some donors at each locus, so association tests used only the typed subset. Specific HLA alleles were associated with around 18,000 TCR beta sequences at a false discovery rate of 0.05 in a later analysis. An earlier analysis of approximately 540 of the donors showed that most TCR beta V segments appeared in productive rearrangements either about 87% or about 30% of the time, which broadly matched IMGT annotations. A total of around 150 TCR beta chains were listed by the study as associated with cytomegalovirus. An association between a missense DCLRE1C variant and V-gene and J-gene trimming of TCR beta chains was found in a later genetic analysis and replicated in an independent cohort.

The cohort consisted of 666 healthy bone marrow donors. At the time of sampling, all cohort members were nominally healthy, though unrecorded immune exposures were likely present. The donor tested CMV seronegative, placing the donor among the 350 or so seronegative members of the cohort. Each donor provided a peripheral blood sample, and peripheral blood mononuclear cells were used for TCR beta sequencing. Genomic DNA extraction from the blood cell samples was performed with the Qiagen DNeasy Blood Extraction Kit. Reading from cysteine to phenylalanine, the CDR3 counts 14 amino acids. The read is trimmed to its CDR3 DNA, 42 bases read in frame from base 1. CDR1 and CDR2, per the germline V gene, are MNHNS and SASEGT. Trimming takes 6 bases off V and 2 bases off J; junction bases not matched to a gene: 5. The library was prepared using the immunoSEQ multiplex PCR assay. For the multiplex PCR, a mixture combining 60 forward primers for TCR Vbeta segments and 13 reverse primers for TCR Jbeta segments was used. Amplification of the CDR3 region of rearranged TCR beta genes was performed with a multiplex PCR assay on genomic DNA. The Illumina HiSeq System was used to sequence the amplified TCR beta libraries as 87-base-pair reads. Per the original workflow: A later analysis counted about 80 million unique TCR beta chains across the 550 to 750 repertoires, and roughly 9.9 million of these chains were shared by at least two donors. A nearest-neighbor algorithm error-corrected the raw reads and collapsed the reads into unique sequences, merging closely related sequences to remove PCR and sequencing errors. CDR3 sequences were aligned to IMGT reference sequences to assign V, D and J gene segments. For a sequence to be retained, at least a six-nucleotide match to both a V gene segment and a J gene segment was required. Rearrangements were called productive when the CDR3 lacked stop codons and stayed in frame with V and J; all others were non-productive. Following IMGT convention, CDR3 was defined as the stretch from the second conserved V-encoded cysteine up to the conserved J-encoded phenylalanine. Sequences without an unambiguous match to a single V gene segment were excluded from the earlier analysis of about 630 of the donors. In an earlier analysis of around 600 of the donors, V segments were called functional above 56.7% productive rearrangements and were called segregating when the between-donor standard deviation exceeded 5%. A statistical classification framework was developed to diagnose cytomegalovirus status using the catalog of TCR beta chain sequences. A later analysis assigned V and J genes by comparing TCR nucleotide sequences with IMGT/GENE-DB human TR gene sequences. A later analysis assigned CDR3 sequences and most-parsimonious VDJ recombination scenarios with the TCRdist pipeline. In a later analysis, each TCR beta chain was defined by its CDR3 amino acid sequence together with its V-gene family, and reads without a unique V-gene family were excluded. A later analysis removed 500 to 600 highly shared, low-generation-probability nucleotide sequences to deal with suspected cross-contamination and a sequencing artifact. For each public chain, a later analysis derived a clonal expansion index from normalized ranks of inferred template counts within each repertoire. In a later analysis, generation probabilities were computed using a VDJ recombination model fitted to out-of-frame rearrangements, and the results were checked against IGoR. In a later analysis, TCR-TCR, TCR-HLA and TCR-CMV co-occurrence was scored with hypergeometric tests, and a repertoire-size bias correction was applied to TCR pairs. False discovery rates were estimated in a later analysis by permuting HLA or CMV assignments 20 times. A later analysis grouped co-occurring TCRs with DBSCAN, adding TCRdist sequence similarity when clustering within HLA-allele-positive subsets. Repertoires with fewer than 30,000 or more than 120,000 public chains, plus five repertoires with anomalous nucleotide sharing, were excluded from co-occurrence clustering. This is the immuneACCESS table as TCRdb keeps it, with only in-frame sequences that have V and J called. A part of the clones is gone; compared with another copy, unresolved V genes explain less than half, and the rest is unexplained. V and J calls and clone size are as listed in that table; D and trimming were resolved from the DNA. The sample table shows about 140,000 clones, and just over 65% are seen once. The ten most abundant clones make up 6.5% of the sample.

As to this clone: Its binding antigen is unknown. No quality values exist for individual bases; no much larger clone is one base distant.

The source of this sequence is a woman aged 55-69 years in good health and CMV-seronegative. In this chain, TRBV6-1 is recombined with TRBJ1-1; 8 bases in between match TRBD1. The sequenced sample was PBMCs. CDR3 reads: CASRTGGGNTEAFF. The nucleotide sequence reads TGTGCCAGCAGAACAGGGGGGGGTAACACTGAAGCTTTCTTT.